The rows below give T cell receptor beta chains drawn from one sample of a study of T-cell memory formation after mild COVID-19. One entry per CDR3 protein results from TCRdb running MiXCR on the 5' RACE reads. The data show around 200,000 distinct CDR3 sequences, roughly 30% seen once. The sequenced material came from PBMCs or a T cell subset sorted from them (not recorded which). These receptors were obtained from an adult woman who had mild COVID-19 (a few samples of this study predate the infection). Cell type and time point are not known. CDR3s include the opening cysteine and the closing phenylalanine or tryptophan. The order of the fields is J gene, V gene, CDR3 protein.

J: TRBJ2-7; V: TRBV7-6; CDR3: CASSFGGYGGEGSYEQYF
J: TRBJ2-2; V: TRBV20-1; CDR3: CSARTGPSTGELFF
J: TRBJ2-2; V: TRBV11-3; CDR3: CASSRYTGELFF
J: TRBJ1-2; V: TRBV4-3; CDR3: CASSHGPGQGDPGYTF
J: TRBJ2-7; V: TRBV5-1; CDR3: CASSLRGGGEQYF
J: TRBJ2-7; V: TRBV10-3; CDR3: CAISESNTPYEQYF
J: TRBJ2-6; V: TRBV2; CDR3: CASSGGGVPGANVLTF
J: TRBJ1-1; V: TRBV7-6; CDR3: CASSLETGRVNTEAFF
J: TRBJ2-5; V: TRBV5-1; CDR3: CASSAQLKETQYF
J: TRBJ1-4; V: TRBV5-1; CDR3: CASSLEGGPEALFF
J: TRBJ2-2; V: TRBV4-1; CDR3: CASSQGLRGAGELFF
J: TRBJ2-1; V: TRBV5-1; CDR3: CASSLAVGGVGEQFF
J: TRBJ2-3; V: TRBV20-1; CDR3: CSAISGTTTDTQYF
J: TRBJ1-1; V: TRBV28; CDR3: CASSLGHRELSEAFF
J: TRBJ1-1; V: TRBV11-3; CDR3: CASSLSHRTEAFF
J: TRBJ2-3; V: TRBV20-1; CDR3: CSARKDYTDTQYF
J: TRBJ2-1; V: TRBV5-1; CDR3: CASSLGLASDDEQFF
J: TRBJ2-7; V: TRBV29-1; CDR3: CSALQGLGYEQYF
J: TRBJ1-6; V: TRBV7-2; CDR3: CASSLRGQGYSYNSPLHF
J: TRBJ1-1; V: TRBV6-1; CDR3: CASSLQRTEAFF
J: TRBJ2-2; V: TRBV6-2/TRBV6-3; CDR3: CASSSTNTGELFF
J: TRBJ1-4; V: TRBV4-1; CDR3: CASSQDYRDPNEKLFF
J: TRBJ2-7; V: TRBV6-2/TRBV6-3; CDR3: CASNRQGFVYEQYF
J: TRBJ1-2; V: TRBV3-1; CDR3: CASSQAGTSVNYGYTF
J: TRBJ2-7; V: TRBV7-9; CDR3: CASSTSLGLSYEQYF
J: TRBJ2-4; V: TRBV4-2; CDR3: CASSQAEGPKNIQYF
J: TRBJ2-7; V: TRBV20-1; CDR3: CSAVEGGGEGLEQYF
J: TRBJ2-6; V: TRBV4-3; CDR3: CASSQGVGSGANVLTF
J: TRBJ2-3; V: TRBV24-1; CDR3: CATSDGNRGSADTQYF
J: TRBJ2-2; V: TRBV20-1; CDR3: CSARFSGSNTGELFF
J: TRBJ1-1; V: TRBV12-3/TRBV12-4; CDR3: CASIWGTGWTEAFF
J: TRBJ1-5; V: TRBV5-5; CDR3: CASSPGTGFYQPQHF